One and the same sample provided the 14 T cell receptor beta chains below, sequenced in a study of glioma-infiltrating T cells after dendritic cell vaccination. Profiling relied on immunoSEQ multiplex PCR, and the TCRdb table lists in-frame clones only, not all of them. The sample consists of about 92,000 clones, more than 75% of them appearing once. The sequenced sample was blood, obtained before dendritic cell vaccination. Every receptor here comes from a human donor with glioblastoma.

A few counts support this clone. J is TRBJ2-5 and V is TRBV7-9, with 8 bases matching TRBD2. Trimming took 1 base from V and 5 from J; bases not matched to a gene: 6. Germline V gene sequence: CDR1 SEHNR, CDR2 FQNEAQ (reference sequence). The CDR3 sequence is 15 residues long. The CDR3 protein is CASSLGTSLSETQYF. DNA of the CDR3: TGTGCCAGCAGCTTAGGGACTAGCTTAAGTGAGACCCAGTACTTC.

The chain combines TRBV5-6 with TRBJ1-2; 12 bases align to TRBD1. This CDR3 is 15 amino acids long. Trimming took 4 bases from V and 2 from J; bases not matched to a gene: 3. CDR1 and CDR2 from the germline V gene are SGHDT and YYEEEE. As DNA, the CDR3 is TGTGCCAGCAGCCCGGGGACAGGGGGCAACTATGGCTACACCTTC. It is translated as CASSPGTGGNYGYTF.

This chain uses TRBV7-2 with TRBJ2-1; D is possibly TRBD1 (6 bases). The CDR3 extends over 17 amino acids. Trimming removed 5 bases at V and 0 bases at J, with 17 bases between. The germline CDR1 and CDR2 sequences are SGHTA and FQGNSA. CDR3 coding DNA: TGTGCCAGCAGCCACCCCGCAGGACAGTTCTCCTACAATGAGCAGTTCTTC. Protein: CASSHPAGQFSYNEQFF.

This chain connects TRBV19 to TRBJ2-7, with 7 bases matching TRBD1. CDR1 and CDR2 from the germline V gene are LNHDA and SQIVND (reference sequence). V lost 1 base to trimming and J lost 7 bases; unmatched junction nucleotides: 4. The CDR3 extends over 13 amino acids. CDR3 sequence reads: CASSIVGQTEQYF. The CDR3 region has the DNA TGTGCCAGTAGTATAGTGGGACAGACAGAGCAGTACTTC.

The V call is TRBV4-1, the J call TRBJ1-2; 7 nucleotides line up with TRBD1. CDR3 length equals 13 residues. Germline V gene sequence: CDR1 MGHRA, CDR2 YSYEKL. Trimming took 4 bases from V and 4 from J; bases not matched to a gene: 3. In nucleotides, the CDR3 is TGCGCCAGCAGCCCAACAGGGGCCTATGGCTACACCTTC. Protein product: CASSPTGAYGYTF.

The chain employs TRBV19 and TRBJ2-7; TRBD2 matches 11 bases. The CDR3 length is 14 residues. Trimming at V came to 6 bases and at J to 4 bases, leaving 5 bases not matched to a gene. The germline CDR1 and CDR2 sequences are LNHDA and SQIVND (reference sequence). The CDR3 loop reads CASRTSGSNYEQYF. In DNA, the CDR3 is TGTGCCAGTAGAACTAGCGGGAGTAATTACGAGCAGTACTTC.

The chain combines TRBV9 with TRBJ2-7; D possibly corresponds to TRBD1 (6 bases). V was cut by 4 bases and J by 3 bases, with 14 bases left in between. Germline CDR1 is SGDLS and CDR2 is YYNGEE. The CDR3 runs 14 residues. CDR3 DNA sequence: TGTGCCAGCAGCCCCCGGGACAACTACTACGAGCAGTACTTC. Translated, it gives CASSPRDNYYEQYF.

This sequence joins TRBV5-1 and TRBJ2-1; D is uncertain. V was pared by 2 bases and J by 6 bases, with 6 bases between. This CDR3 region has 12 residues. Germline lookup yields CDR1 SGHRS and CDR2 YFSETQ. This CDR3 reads CASSFTLNEQFF. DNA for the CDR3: TGCGCCAGCAGCTTTACTCTCAATGAGCAGTTCTTC.

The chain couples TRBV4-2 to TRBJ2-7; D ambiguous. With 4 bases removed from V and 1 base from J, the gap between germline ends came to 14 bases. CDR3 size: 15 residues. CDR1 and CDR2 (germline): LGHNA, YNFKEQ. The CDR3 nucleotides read TGTGCCAGCAGCCGGTACGGCGGTAAATCCTACGAGCAGTACTTC. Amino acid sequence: CASSRYGGKSYEQYF.

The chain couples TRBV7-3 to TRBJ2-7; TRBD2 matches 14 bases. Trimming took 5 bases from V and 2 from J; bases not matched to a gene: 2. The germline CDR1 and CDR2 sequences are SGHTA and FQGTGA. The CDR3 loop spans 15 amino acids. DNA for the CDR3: TGTGCCAGCAGCCGACTAGCGGGAGGGACCTACGAGCAGTACTTC. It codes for CASSRLAGGTYEQYF.

The CDR3 spells CASSLAPRTGTDTQYF. The CDR3 region has the DNA TGTGCCAGCAGCTTAGCCCCCAGGACGGGGACAGATACGCAGTATTTT. V usage is TRBV11-3 and J usage is TRBJ2-3, with D perhaps TRBD2 (5 bases). The CDR3 has 16 amino acids. Trimming left V 1 base short and J 3 bases short, with 14 bases between. Germline lookup yields CDR1 SGHNT and CDR2 YENEEA.

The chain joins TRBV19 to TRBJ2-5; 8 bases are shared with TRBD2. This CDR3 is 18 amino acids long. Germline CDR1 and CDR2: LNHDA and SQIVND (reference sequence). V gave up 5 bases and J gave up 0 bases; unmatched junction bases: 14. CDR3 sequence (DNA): TGTGCCAGTAGTCGACCTACGGCGGGAGGCACCTACCAAGAGACCCAGTACTTC. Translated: CASSRPTAGGTYQETQYF.

The CDR3 spells CASREGSSYNEQFF. The DNA for the CDR3 is TGTGCCAGCAGGGAGGGCAGCTCCTACAATGAGCAGTTCTTC. This chain connects TRBV2 to TRBJ2-1, with D possibly matching TRBD2 (6 bases). CDR1 and CDR2 from the germline V gene are SNHLY and FYNNEI. The V end lost 6 bases, the J end lost 0 bases, and 9 bases lay between the germline ends. The CDR3 length is 14 residues.

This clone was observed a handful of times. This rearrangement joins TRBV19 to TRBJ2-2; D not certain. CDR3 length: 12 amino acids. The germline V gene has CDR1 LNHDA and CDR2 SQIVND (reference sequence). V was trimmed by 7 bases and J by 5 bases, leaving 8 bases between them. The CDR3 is CASIQRTGELFF. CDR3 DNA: TGTGCCAGTATCCAGAGGACCGGGGAGCTGTTTTTT.